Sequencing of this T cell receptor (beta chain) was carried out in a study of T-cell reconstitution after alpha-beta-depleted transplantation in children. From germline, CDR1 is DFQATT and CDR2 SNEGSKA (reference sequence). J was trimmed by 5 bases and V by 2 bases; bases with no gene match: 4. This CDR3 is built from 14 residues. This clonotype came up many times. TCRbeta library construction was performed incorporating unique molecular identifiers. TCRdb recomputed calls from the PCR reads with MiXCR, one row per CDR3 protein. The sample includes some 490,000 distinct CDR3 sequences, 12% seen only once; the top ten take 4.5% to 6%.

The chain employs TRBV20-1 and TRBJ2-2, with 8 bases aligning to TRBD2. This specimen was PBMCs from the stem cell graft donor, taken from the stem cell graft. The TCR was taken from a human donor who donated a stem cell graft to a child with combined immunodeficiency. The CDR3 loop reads CSARLAGRTGELFF. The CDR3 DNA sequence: TGCAGTGCTAGACTAGCGGGCAGGACCGGGGAGCTGTTTTTT.